The clone carrying this TCR beta chain was found a few times. These data belong to a study of T-cell reconstitution after alpha-beta-depleted transplantation in children. Unique molecular identifiers were incorporated into the prepared TCRbeta library. Using its own MiXCR run on the PCR reads, TCRdb lists one record per CDR3 protein. This sample yields 200,000 or so distinct CDR3 sequences, of which approximately 6% are seen a single time; under 6% belongs to the top ten. The V gene's germline CDR1 is LGHNA and CDR2 YNFKEQ. CDR3 length: 16 amino acids. The V and J ends lost 1 base and 5 bases, in that order; junction bases with no gene match: 6.

This sequence was found in a girl less than two years old with combined immunodeficiency, due to receive a stem cell transplant. The input for sequencing was PBMCs, taken before TCRalphabeta/CD19-depleted stem cell transplant. The J gene is TRBJ2-2, the V gene TRBV4-2, with 8 bases aligning to TRBD2. The CDR3 nucleotides are TGTGCCAGCAGCCAAGTTAGAGCGGGGGATACCGGGGAGCTGTTTTTT. Amino acid sequence: CASSQVRAGDTGELFF.